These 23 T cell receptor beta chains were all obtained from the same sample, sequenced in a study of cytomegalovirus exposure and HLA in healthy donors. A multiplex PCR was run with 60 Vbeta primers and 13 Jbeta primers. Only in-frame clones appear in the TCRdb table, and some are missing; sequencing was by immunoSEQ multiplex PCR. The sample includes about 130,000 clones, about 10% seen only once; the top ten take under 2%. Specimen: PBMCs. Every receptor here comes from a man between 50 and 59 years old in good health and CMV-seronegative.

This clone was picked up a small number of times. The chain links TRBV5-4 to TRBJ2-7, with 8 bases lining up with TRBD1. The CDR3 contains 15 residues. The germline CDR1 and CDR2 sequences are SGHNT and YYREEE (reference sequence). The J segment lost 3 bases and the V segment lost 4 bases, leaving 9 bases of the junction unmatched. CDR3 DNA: TGTGCCAGCAGCAGCCCGGACAGGGCGATCTACGAGCAGTACTTC. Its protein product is CASSSPDRAIYEQYF.

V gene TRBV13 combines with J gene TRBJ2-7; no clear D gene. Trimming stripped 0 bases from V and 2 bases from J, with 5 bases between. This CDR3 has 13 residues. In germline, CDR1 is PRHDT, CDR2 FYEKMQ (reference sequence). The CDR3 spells CASSLGVTYEQYF. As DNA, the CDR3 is TGTGCCAGCAGCTTAGGCGTAACCTACGAGCAGTACTTC.

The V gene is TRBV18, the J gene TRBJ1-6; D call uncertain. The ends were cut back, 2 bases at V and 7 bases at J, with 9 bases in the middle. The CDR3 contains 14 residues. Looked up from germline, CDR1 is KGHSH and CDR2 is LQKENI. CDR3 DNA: TGTGCCAGCTCACCAGAGGGTCGGAATTCACCCCTCCACTTT. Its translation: CASSPEGRNSPLHF. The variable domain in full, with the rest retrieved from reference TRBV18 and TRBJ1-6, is NAGVMQNPRHLVRRRGQEARLRCSPMKGHSHVYWYRQLPEEGLKFMVYLQKENIIDESGMPKERFSAEFPKEGPSILRIQQVVRGDSAAYFCASSPEGRNSPLHFGNGTRLTVT.

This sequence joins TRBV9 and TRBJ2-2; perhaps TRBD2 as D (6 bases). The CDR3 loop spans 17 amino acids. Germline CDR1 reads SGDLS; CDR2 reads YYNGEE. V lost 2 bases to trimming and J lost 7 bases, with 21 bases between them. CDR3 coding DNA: TGTGCCAGCAGCGTTAGACTAGTAGATGAGCTGGGCGGGGAGCTGTTTTTT. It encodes CASSVRLVDELGGELFF.

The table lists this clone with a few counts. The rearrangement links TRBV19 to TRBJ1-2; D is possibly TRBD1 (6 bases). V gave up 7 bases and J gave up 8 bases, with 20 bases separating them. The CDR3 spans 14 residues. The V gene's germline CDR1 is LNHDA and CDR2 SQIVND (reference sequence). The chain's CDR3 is CASKPPRGAGGYTF. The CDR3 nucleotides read TGTGCCAGTAAACCCCCCCGGGGGGCCGGGGGCTACACCTTC.

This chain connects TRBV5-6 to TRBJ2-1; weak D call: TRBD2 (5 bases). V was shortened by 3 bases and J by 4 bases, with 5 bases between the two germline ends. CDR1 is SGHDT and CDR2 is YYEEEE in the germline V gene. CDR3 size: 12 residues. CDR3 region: CASSWEYNEQFF. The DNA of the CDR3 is TGTGCCAGCAGCTGGGAGTACAATGAGCAGTTCTTC.

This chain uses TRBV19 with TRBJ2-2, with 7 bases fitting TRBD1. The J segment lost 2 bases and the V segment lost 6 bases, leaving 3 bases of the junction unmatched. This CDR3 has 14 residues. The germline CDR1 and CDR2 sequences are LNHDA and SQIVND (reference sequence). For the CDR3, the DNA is TGTGCCAGTAGGGACAGGAGCAACACCGGGGAGCTGTTTTTT. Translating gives CASRDRSNTGELFF.

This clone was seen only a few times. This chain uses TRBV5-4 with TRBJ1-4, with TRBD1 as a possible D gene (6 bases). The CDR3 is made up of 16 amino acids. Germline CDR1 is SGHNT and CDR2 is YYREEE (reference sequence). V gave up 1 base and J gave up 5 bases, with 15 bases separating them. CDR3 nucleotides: TGTGCCAGCAGCTTGACTAGGGGACACAGAAATGAAAAACTGTTTTTT. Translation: CASSLTRGHRNEKLFF.

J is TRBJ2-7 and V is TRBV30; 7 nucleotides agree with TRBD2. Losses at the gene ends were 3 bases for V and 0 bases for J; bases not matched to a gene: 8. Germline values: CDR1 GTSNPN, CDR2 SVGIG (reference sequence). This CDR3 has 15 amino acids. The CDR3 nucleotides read TGTGCCTGGAGACCCTTAGCGGGTAGCTCCTACGAGCAGTACTTC. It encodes CAWRPLAGSSYEQYF.

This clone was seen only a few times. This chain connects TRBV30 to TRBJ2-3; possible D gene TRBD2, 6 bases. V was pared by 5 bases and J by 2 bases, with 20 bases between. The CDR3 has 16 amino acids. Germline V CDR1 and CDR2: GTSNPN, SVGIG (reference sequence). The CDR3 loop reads CAWDRGSGRNTDTQYF. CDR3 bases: TGTGCCTGGGACCGAGGCTCGGGGAGGAACACAGATACGCAGTATTTT. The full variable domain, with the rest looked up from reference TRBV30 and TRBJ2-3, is SQTIHQWPATLVQPVGSPLSLECTVEGTSNPNLYWYRQAAGRGLQLLFYSVGIGQISSEVPQNLSASRPQDRQFILSSKKLLLSDSGFYLCAWDRGSGRNTDTQYFGPGTRLTVL.

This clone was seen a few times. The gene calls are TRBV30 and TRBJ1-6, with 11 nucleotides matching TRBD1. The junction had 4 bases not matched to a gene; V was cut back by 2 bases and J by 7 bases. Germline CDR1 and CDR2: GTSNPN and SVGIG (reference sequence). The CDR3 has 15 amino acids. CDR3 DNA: TGTGCCTGGAGTACCGGGACAGGGGGGAATTCACCCCTCCACTTT. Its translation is CAWSTGTGGNSPLHF.

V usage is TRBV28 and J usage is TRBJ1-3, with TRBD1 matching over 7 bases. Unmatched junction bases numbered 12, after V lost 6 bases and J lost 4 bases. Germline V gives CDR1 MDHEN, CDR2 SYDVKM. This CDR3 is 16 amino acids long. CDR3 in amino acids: CASRTPGRTGGNTIYF. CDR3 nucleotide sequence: TGTGCCAGCAGAACCCCGGGGAGGACAGGCGGAAACACCATATATTTT.

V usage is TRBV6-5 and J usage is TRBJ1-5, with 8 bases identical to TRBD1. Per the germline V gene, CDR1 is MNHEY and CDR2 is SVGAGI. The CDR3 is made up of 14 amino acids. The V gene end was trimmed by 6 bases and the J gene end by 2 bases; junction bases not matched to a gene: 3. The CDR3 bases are TGTGCCAGCAGGCGGACAGGGCGCAATCAGCCCCAGCATTTT. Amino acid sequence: CASRRTGRNQPQHF.

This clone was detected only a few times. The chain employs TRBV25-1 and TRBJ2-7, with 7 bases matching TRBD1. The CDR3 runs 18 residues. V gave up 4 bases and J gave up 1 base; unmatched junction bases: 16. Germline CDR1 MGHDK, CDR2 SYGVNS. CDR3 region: CASSALRGPGQLSYEQYF. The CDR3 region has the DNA TGTGCCAGCAGTGCTCTAAGGGGCCCGGGACAGTTATCCTACGAGCAGTACTTC.

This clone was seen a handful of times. The CDR3 DNA reads TGTGCCAGCAGTGAGGAAAGGCAGGGGACCTACGAGCAGTACTTC. Residues: CASSEERQGTYEQYF. The genes are TRBV2 and TRBJ2-7, with a possible D match to TRBD1 (6 bases). V was pared by 3 bases and J by 2 bases, with 14 bases between. The CDR3 has 15 amino acids. The germline V gene has CDR1 SNHLY and CDR2 FYNNEI.

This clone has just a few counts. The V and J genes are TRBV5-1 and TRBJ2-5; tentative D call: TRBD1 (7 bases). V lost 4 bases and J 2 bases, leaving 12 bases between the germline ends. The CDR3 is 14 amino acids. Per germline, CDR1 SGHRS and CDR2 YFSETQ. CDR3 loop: CASSAGQTQETQYF. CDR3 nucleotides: TGCGCCAGCAGCGCGGGACAGACACAAGAGACCCAGTACTTC.

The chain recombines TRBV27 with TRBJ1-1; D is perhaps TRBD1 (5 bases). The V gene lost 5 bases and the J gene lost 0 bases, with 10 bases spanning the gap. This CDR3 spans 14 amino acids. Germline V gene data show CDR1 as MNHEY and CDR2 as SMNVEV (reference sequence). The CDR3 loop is CASSRQGMNTEAFF. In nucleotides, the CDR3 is TGTGCCAGCAGTCGGCAGGGTATGAACACTGAAGCTTTCTTT.

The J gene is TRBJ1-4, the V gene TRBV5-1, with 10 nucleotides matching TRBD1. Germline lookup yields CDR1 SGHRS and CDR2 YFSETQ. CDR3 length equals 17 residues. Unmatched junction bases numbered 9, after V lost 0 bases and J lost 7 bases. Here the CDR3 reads CASSLALSGTGVEKLFF. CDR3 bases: TGCGCCAGCAGCTTGGCCCTTTCCGGGACAGGGGTTGAAAAACTGTTTTTT.

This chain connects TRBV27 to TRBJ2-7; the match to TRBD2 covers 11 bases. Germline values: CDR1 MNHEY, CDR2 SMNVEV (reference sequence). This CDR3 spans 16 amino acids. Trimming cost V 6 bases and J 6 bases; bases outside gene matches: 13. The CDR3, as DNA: TGTGCCAGCAGCGGCCCCCAGATAGCGGGAGGGGGCGAGCAGTACTTC. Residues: CASSGPQIAGGGEQYF.

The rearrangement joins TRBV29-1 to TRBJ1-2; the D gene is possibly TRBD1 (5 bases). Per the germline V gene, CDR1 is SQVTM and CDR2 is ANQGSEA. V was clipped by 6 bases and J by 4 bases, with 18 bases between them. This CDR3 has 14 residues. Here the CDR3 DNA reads TGCAGCGTGGGGGGGGAACCAGGTGGCTATGGCTACACCTTC. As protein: CSVGGEPGGYGYTF.

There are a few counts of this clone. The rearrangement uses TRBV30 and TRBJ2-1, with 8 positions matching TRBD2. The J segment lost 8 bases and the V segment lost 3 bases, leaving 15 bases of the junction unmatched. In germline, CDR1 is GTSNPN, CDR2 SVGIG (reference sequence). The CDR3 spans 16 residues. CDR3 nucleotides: TGTGCCTGGAGCCCGGGAGGGGCCGCCCGTAGGTATGAGCAGTTCTTC. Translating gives CAWSPGGAARRYEQFF.

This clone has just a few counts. CDR3 DNA: TGTGCCAGCAGCTTAGCGGGCAGGGGGACTGAAGCTTTCTTT. Protein: CASSLAGRGTEAFF. This sequence joins TRBV7-8 and TRBJ1-1; 7 bases align to TRBD1. Germline CDR1 SGHVS, CDR2 FQNEAQ. The J segment lost 5 bases and the V segment lost 0 bases, leaving 3 bases of the junction unmatched. This CDR3 is built from 14 residues.

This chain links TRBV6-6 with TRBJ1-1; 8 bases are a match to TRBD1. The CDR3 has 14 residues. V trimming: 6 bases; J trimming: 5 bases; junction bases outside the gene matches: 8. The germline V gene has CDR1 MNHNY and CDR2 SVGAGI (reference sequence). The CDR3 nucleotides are TGTGCCAGCAGCTATAACAGGGGGAGTACTGAAGCTTTCTTT. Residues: CASSYNRGSTEAFF.